These 25 T cell receptor beta chains originate from one sample sequenced in a study of blood T cells in healthy people across ages. Sample-barcoded 5' priming and a J-beta primer mix drove a second PCR of about 6 to 12 cycles. MiXCR was run by TCRdb on the 5' RACE reads, yielding one entry per CDR3 protein. The sample comprises about 1.5 million distinct CDR3 sequences, around 42% of which are singletons, and roughly 7.9% rests with the top ten. Sequencing input: blood. The source is a young woman in good health.

With respect to this clonotype: This may come from a read error, since a much larger clone is one base off. This sequence joins TRBV6-1 and TRBJ2-1; tentative D call: TRBD2 (5 bases). The better agreement between TRBJ2-7 and the DNA end casts doubt on the J call. The V gene's germline CDR1 is MNHNS and CDR2 SASEGT. The CDR3 totals 15 residues. This chain's CDR3 is CASSSSPSSYNEQYF. CDR3 sequence (DNA): TGTGCCAGCAGTTCTAGCCCTTCATCCTACAATGAGCAGTACTTC.

The CDR3 loop is CASTPDRGHGYTF. CDR3 nucleotide sequence: TGTGCCAGCACCCCAGATCGGGGGCATGGCTACACCTTC. This chain connects TRBV12-3 or TRBV12-4 to TRBJ1-2; TRBD1 is a possible D gene (6 bases). The CDR3 has 13 amino acids. Trimming cost V 7 bases and J 6 bases, with 15 bases left between them.

This rearrangement joins TRBV6-5 to TRBJ2-2; 8 bases line up with TRBD1. The CDR3 runs 18 residues. Germline-derived CDR1 and CDR2 are MNHEY and SVGAGI. The V and J ends lost 4 bases and 0 bases, in that order; junction bases with no gene match: 10. DNA for the CDR3: TGTGCCAGCAGTTCCACTGGACAGGGCATATCGAACACCGGGGAGCTGTTTTTT. It encodes CASSSTGQGISNTGELFF.

This clonotype was seen more than once but under ten times. The chain employs TRBV7-2 and TRBJ1-5, with D maybe TRBD1 (6 bases). Between the trimmed V and J ends, which lost 5 bases and 4 bases, there was a span of 15 bases. The CDR3 is made up of 15 amino acids. Germline V gives CDR1 SGHTA, CDR2 FQGNSA. The CDR3 protein is CASSPGETVNQPQHF. CDR3 DNA sequence: TGTGCCAGCAGCCCAGGGGAGACAGTGAATCAGCCCCAGCATTTT.

Here the CDR3 reads CQENPYSSYEQYF. CDR3 nucleotide sequence: TGCCAGGAAAATCCGTATTCCTCCTACGAGCAGTACTTC. The genes are TRBV20-1 and TRBJ2-7; D unresolved. The germline gives CDR1 DFQATT, CDR2 SNEGSKA (reference sequence). The CDR3 covers 13 residues.

This clonotype showed up just a few times. The chain has TRBV12-3 or TRBV12-4 and TRBJ2-7, with D possibly being TRBD2 (5 bases). The CDR3 runs 14 residues. Trimming cost V 4 bases and J 4 bases, with 14 bases left between them. The CDR3 sequence: CASSSEDGLYEQYF. Written as DNA, the CDR3 is TGTGCCAGCAGTTCGGAGGACGGTTTGTACGAGCAGTACTTC.

V gene TRBV9 combines with J gene TRBJ2-7; D may be TRBD1 (5 bases). Trimming cost V 3 bases and J 6 bases, with 10 bases left between them. The CDR3 covers 12 residues. From germline, CDR1 is SGDLS and CDR2 YYNGEE. For the CDR3, the DNA is TGTGCCAGCAGCGGCAGGGAAAGCGAGCAGTACTTC. Amino acids: CASSGRESEQYF. The whole variable domain, filled in from reference TRBV9 and TRBJ2-7, reads DSGVTQTPKHLITATGQRVTLRCSPRSGDLSVYWYQQSLDQGLQFLIQYYNGEERAKGNILERFSAQQFPDLHSELNLSSLELGDSALYFCASSGRESEQYFGPGTRLTVT.

The V call is TRBV9, the J call TRBJ1-2, with a possible D match to TRBD1 (5 bases). Trimming removed 2 bases at V and 6 bases at J, with 17 bases between. Germline lookup yields CDR1 SGDLS and CDR2 YYNGEE. This CDR3 has 15 amino acids. The CDR3 nucleotides read TGTGCCAGCAGCGTCCCCCCAGAACCAGGGAATGGCTACACCTTC. Protein: CASSVPPEPGNGYTF.

The V and J genes are TRBV18 and TRBJ2-7, with a possible D match to TRBD2 (6 bases). V lost 5 bases to trimming and J lost 0 bases, with 14 bases between them. Germline V lookup: CDR1 KGHSH, CDR2 LQKENI. The CDR3 runs 15 residues. The chain's CDR3 is CASSSEDYASYEQYF. Here the CDR3 DNA reads TGTGCCAGCTCATCAGAGGACTATGCCTCCTACGAGCAGTACTTC. Based on the CDR3 plus reference TRBV18 and TRBJ2-7, the full variable domain is NAGVMQNPRHLVRRRGQEARLRCSPMKGHSHVYWYRQLPEEGLKFMVYLQKENIIDESGMPKERFSAEFPKEGPSILRIQQVVRGDSAAYFCASSSEDYASYEQYFGPGTRLTVT.

The table lists this clonotype with a few counts. The V gene is TRBV3-1, the J gene TRBJ1-2; D uncertain. Trimming left V 4 bases short and J 2 bases short, with 14 bases between. From germline, CDR1 is LGHDT and CDR2 YNNKEL (reference sequence). The CDR3 totals 15 residues. The CDR3 nucleotides are TGTGCCAGCAGCCCCTCCGAGACCGAGAACTATGGCTACACCTTC. Amino acids: CASSPSETENYGYTF.

This clonotype was observed a few times. This rearrangement joins TRBV24-1 to TRBJ1-4, with D tentatively TRBD1 (5 bases). Germline V lookup: CDR1 KGHDR, CDR2 SFDVKD. V was cut by 7 bases and J by 7 bases, with 12 bases left in between. This CDR3 contains 13 residues. CDR3 sequence reads: CATRDTRGEKLFF. The CDR3 nucleotides read TGTGCCACCAGGGACACGAGGGGTGAAAAACTGTTTTTT.

The chain employs TRBV7-8 and TRBJ2-1, with no clear D. The germline V gene encodes CDR1 SGHVS and CDR2 FQNEAQ. Trimming pared 2 bases from V and 6 bases from J, leaving 20 bases between. This CDR3 is 17 amino acids long. Written as DNA, the CDR3 is TGTGCCAGCAGCTTATTGCCCGATAATCCTAACACCAATGAGCAGTTCTTC. Protein: CASSLLPDNPNTNEQFF.

DNA of the CDR3: TGCAGTGCTAGAGGGCCACTAGCAGATACGCAGTATTTT. The encoded protein is CSARGPLADTQYF. This chain joins TRBV20-1 and TRBJ2-3, with D possibly TRBD2 on 5 matching bases. This CDR3 contains 13 residues. Trimming took 1 base from V and 4 from J, leaving 9 bases between them. Germline CDR1 is DFQATT and CDR2 is SNEGSKA (reference sequence).

This chain connects TRBV5-1 to TRBJ2-5; TRBD1 agrees at 7 bases. Trimming cost V 4 bases and J 11 bases; bases outside gene matches: 17. CDR1 and CDR2 (germline): SGHRS, YFSETQ. This CDR3 contains 15 residues. CDR3 nucleotides: TGCGCCAGCAGCAACCGGGACAGTTATTACAATGAGCAGTACTTC. Its protein product is CASSNRDSYYNEQYF.

This chain's CDR3 is CAISSGTSGMNEQFF. CDR3 bases: TGTGCCATCAGTTCCGGGACTAGCGGGATGAATGAGCAGTTCTTC. The chain recombines TRBV10-3 with TRBJ2-1, with TRBD2 identical over 13 bases. Germline assignment: CDR1 ENHRY and CDR2 SYGVKD. J lost 7 bases, V lost 5 bases, and 5 bases had no gene match. CDR3 length: 15 residues.

The V call is TRBV6-2 or TRBV6-3, the J call TRBJ1-4; 8 bases line up with TRBD1. The CDR3 has 16 residues. V gave up 6 bases and J gave up 0 bases; unmatched junction bases: 6. Germline CDR1 reads MNHEY; CDR2 reads SVGEGT. The CDR3 sequence is CASSSGQGTTNEKLFF. CDR3 nucleotides: TGTGCCAGCAGCTCCGGACAGGGAACAACTAATGAAAAACTGTTTTTT.

The chain joins TRBV5-1 to TRBJ2-3; D is ambiguous. Trimming cost V 2 bases and J 3 bases, with 10 bases left between them. CDR1 and CDR2 from the germline V gene are SGHRS and YFSETQ. This CDR3 spans 14 amino acids. The CDR3 protein is CASSFRQNTDTQYF. The CDR3 region has the DNA TGCGCCAGCAGCTTCAGGCAGAATACAGATACGCAGTATTTT.

The rearrangement joins TRBV7-6 to TRBJ2-6; D is unclear. V was clipped by 0 bases and J by 0 bases, with 9 bases between them. Germline CDR1 SGHVS, CDR2 FNYEAQ. The CDR3 is made up of 17 amino acids. The CDR3 DNA follows: TGTGCCAGCAGCTTAGCGCATTCGGCCTCTGGGGCCAACGTCCTGACTTTC. Protein: CASSLAHSASGANVLTF.

J is TRBJ2-5 and V is TRBV20-1; 8 bases line up with TRBD2. The CDR3 has 14 amino acids. Trimming removed 1 base from V and 2 bases from J; junction bases left unmatched: 3. Germline CDR1 reads DFQATT; CDR2 reads SNEGSKA (reference sequence). The CDR3 sequence is CSARGLAGQETQYF. As DNA, the CDR3 is TGCAGTGCTAGAGGTCTAGCGGGTCAAGAGACCCAGTACTTC.

This clonotype was counted only a few times. The chain links TRBV20-1 to TRBJ1-3; 9 nucleotides match TRBD1. V lost 5 bases to trimming and J lost 2 bases; unmatched junction nucleotides: 4. CDR1 and CDR2 from the germline V gene are DFQATT and SNEGSKA (reference sequence). The CDR3 is 14 residues long. The CDR3 DNA sequence: TGCAGTGCTCGCACAGGGGGCGCTGGAAACACCATATATTTT. Translation: CSARTGGAGNTIYF.

This clonotype was picked up one time. The chain carries TRBV19 and TRBJ1-2; 8 positions match TRBD1. The J segment lost 4 bases and the V segment lost 3 bases, leaving 7 bases of the junction unmatched. The CDR3 has 15 residues. The germline V gene has CDR1 LNHDA and CDR2 SQIVND (reference sequence). CDR3 residues: CASSIGQGAGYGYTF. CDR3 DNA: TGTGCCAGTAGTATCGGCCAGGGGGCCGGCTATGGCTACACCTTC.

This clonotype was seen a few times. The J gene is TRBJ2-3, the V gene TRBV20-1; 10 bases map to TRBD2. V gave up 4 bases and J gave up 1 base; unmatched junction bases: 5. CDR3 length equals 15 residues. CDR1 and CDR2 (germline): DFQATT, SNEGSKA (reference sequence). The CDR3 region is CSAKLGTSGTDTQYF. DNA for the CDR3: TGCAGTGCTAAGCTTGGGACTAGCGGCACAGATACGCAGTATTTT.

This chain connects TRBV14 to TRBJ2-1; TRBD2 is a possible D gene (5 bases). The DNA matches TRBJ2-7 better at its end, which makes the J call doubtful. The germline gives CDR1 SGHDN, CDR2 FVKESK. The CDR3 consists of 16 residues. This chain's CDR3 is CASSQERGGGYNEQYF. CDR3 coding DNA: TGTGCCAGCAGCCAAGAGAGAGGAGGCGGCTACAATGAGCAGTACTTC.

The table lists this clonotype with a few counts. The gene calls are TRBV7-9 and TRBJ2-7; 9 nucleotides match TRBD2. The CDR3 is 15 amino acids. CDR1 is SEHNR, CDR2 FQNEAQ, per germline (reference sequence). Losses at the gene ends were 5 bases for V and 1 base for J; bases not matched to a gene: 6. The CDR3 spells CASSPPSGKSYEQYF. The CDR3 DNA follows: TGTGCCAGCAGCCCCCCTAGCGGGAAATCCTACGAGCAGTACTTC.

V usage is TRBV12-3 or TRBV12-4 and J usage is TRBJ2-7; no clear D. The J call could be wrong; TRBJ2-5 is a better fit for the DNA end. The CDR3 is 14 residues long. Here the CDR3 DNA reads TGTGCCAGCAGTGTCGCACTCGGCCCCGAGACCCAGTACTTC. It encodes CASSVALGPETQYF.